This is a list of T cell receptor beta chains from one sample in a study of cytomegalovirus exposure and HLA in healthy donors. Generated by immunoSEQ multiplex PCR, the TCRdb table keeps only in-frame clones and is missing some. Of hundreds of thousands of clones in the sample, 86% were seen once. The sample comprised PBMCs. All receptors derive from a woman aged 18 to 35 in good health and CMV-seronegative. The CDR3 runs from the conserved cysteine through the conserved F or W. Fields, in order: D gene, clone size, V gene, J gene, CDR3 DNA, CDR3 protein. D genes are given only for firm matches. Only part of the rows carry a size: once, few, many, or a class if the clone is expanded.

.	.	TRBV6-5	TRBJ2-5	TGTGCCAGCACCCCTTGGGGGCGAGAGACCCAGTACTTC	CASTPWGRETQYF
.	.	TRBV5-4	TRBJ2-7	TGTGCCAGCAGCTTCACAGCCTCCTACGAGCAGTACTTC	CASSFTASYEQYF
.	.	TRBV5-1	TRBJ2-7	TGCGCCAGCAGCTCCCGGGGAACATACGAGCAGTACTTC	CASSSRGTYEQYF
.	.	TRBV28	TRBJ2-7	TGTGCCAGCAGTTTCCGAGGGCAGGACTACGAGCAGTACTTC	CASSFRGQDYEQYF
TRBD2	.	TRBV6-6	TRBJ2-1	TGTGCCAGCACCCCGGTTTCTAGCGGTTACAATGAGCAGTTCTTC	CASTPVSSGYNEQFF
.	few	TRBV19	TRBJ1-2	TGTGCCAGTAGTGAAATGTCGGGGAACTATGGCTACACCTTC	CASSEMSGNYGYTF
.	.	TRBV21-1	TRBJ2-1	TGTGCCAGCAGCAAAGGACTAGCGGCTCATTTTACGCAGTTCTTC	CASSKGLAAHFTQFF
.	.	TRBV5-1	TRBJ2-5	TGCGCCAGCAGCCGTTTTTTCGCGGTCCAAGAGACCCAGTACTTC	CASSRFFAVQETQYF
TRBD1	.	TRBV6-5	TRBJ1-2	TGTGCCAGCAGTTACGGAGGGCGGACAGGGGATGGCTACACCTTC	CASSYGGRTGDGYTF
.	.	TRBV7-8	TRBJ1-5	TGTGCCAGCAGCTTAGCAGGGGCGGGGAGACTCTATCAGCCCCAGCATTTT	CASSLAGAGRLYQPQHF
.	.	TRBV5-1	TRBJ2-3	TGCGCCAGCAGCTTGGCCGCGGTGGGCACAGATACGCAGTATTTT	CASSLAAVGTDTQYF
TRBD2	.	TRBV30	TRBJ2-1	TGTGCCTGTATTAAACTAGCGGGGCCCAATGAGCAGTTCTTC	CACIKLAGPNEQFF
TRBD2	.	TRBV27	TRBJ2-1	TGTGCCAGCAGTTCTCCTAGCGGGAGTCTTAATGAGCAGTTCTTC	CASSSPSGSLNEQFF
TRBD2	.	TRBV5-1	TRBJ2-1	TGCGCCAGCAGCCCCGGGACTAGCGGATTACTAAGCTCCTACAATGAGCAGTTCTTC	CASSPGTSGLLSSYNEQFF
TRBD2	.	TRBV6-5	TRBJ2-5	TGTGCCAGCAGTTACTCGCGGGGGGGCTGGGAGACCCAGTACTTC	CASSYSRGGWETQYF
TRBD1	.	TRBV2	TRBJ2-5	TGTGCCAGCAGTGAAGCGATTTTTGGGACAGGGGGCCAAGAGACCCAGTACTTC	CASSEAIFGTGGQETQYF
.	.	TRBV10-3	TRBJ2-5	TGTGCCATCAGTGAGTCGGGACTGGGGGGACTTCAAGAGACCCAGTACTTC	CAISESGLGGLQETQYF
.	.	TRBV29-1	TRBJ2-3	TGCAGCGGGGGGGGCACTAGCACAGATACGCAGTATTTT	CSGGGTSTDTQYF
.	.	TRBV4-2	TRBJ1-6	TGTGCCAGCAGCCAATCGAGGGGGTTGGGTTCACCCCTCCACTTT	CASSQSRGLGSPLHF
.	.	TRBV6-5	TRBJ2-2	TGTGCCAGCAGCTTACCCCCCGGGGGCGGGGAGCTGTTTTTT	CASSLPPGGGELFF
.	.	TRBV4-1	TRBJ2-7	TGCGCCAGCAGCCCCTTCAGCCCGGGACTTCCATTCTACGAGCAGTACTTC	CASSPFSPGLPFYEQYF
TRBD1	.	TRBV30	TRBJ1-6	TGTGCCTTACAGGGGAATGACTATAATTCACCCCTCCACTTT	CALQGNDYNSPLHF
TRBD1	once	TRBV2	TRBJ1-4	TGTGCCAGCAGAGGACAGGTCGCTAATGAAAAACTGTTTTTT	CASRGQVANEKLFF
TRBD1	.	TRBV28	TRBJ1-4	TGTGCCAGCAGTTTCCCACCTTATATAATAAACAGGGGTGTGGAACTGTTTTTT	CASSFPPYIINRGVELFF
TRBD2	.	TRBV28	TRBJ2-3	TGTGCCAGCAGTTCCCTAGCGGGGGCCGGGGAAACGCAGTATTTT	CASSSLAGAGETQYF
TRBD2	.	TRBV19	TRBJ2-5	TGTGCCAGTAGTACTACCGGGACTAGCGGGAAGGCGACCCAGTACTTC	CASSTTGTSGKATQYF
.	.	TRBV6-1	TRBJ2-7	TGTGCCAGCAGTGAATGGGGCGGGAAGGGTTCCTACGAGCAGTACTTC	CASSEWGGKGSYEQYF
TRBD1	.	TRBV29-1	TRBJ2-7	TGCAGCGTTGAAGATTTAGGGGACAGAACCTACGAGCAGTACTTC	CSVEDLGDRTYEQYF
.	once	TRBV5-6	TRBJ2-7	TGTGCCAGCAGCTTGGTAACTACAGGATACGTTCGGGACGAGCAGTACTTC	CASSLVTTGYVRDEQYF
TRBD2	.	TRBV6-1	TRBJ2-4	TGTGCCAGCAGTGAAGCTCCTAGCGGGAGGACGGGAAACATTCAGTACTTC	CASSEAPSGRTGNIQYF
TRBD2	once	TRBV5-1	TRBJ2-1	TGCGCCAGCAGCTTGGTGGCTGGCGGGAGCTCCTACAATGAGCAGTTCTTC	CASSLVAGGSSYNEQFF
TRBD1	once	TRBV6-5	TRBJ1-1	TGTGCCAGCAGTTACTCGGAGGGGGCCACTGAAGCTTTCTTT	CASSYSEGATEAFF
TRBD2	.	TRBV30	TRBJ2-1	TGTGCCGGTCTAGCGGGCGAGAGCTCCTACAATGAGCAGTTCTTC	CAGLAGESSYNEQFF
TRBD1	once	TRBV19	TRBJ2-7	TGTGCCAGTAGTTTAGGGGACAGACTCTACGAGCAGTACTTC	CASSLGDRLYEQYF
TRBD2	.	TRBV27	TRBJ2-3	TGTGCCAGCATGGCGGGAGGGCACACAGATACGCAGTATTTT	CASMAGGHTDTQYF
TRBD1	.	TRBV10-1	TRBJ2-1	TGCGCCAGCAGCGGGGACAGGGGGCTTAGGAATGAGCAGTTCTTC	CASSGDRGLRNEQFF
.	.	TRBV7-8	TRBJ2-7	TGTGCCAGCAGCCGTCCGGCCAGGCCGACCTACGAGCAGTACTTC	CASSRPARPTYEQYF
TRBD1	.	TRBV5-1	TRBJ1-1	TGCGCCAGCAGCTTGTATGAGGACAGGCTCAACACTGAAGCTTTCTTT	CASSLYEDRLNTEAFF
TRBD1	.	TRBV5-6	TRBJ1-4	TGTGCCAGCAGCTCCCGACAGGGCGCCATCGAAAAACTGTTTTTT	CASSSRQGAIEKLFF
.	.	TRBV11-2	TRBJ2-7	TGTGCCAGCAGCTCTAGAGGTAGCGGCGGCCACGAGCAGTACTTC	CASSSRGSGGHEQYF
TRBD2	.	TRBV5-1	TRBJ2-5	TGCGCCAGCAGCGGCGGACTAGCGGGTTACCAAGAGACCCAGTACTTC	CASSGGLAGYQETQYF
TRBD1	.	TRBV6-5	TRBJ1-4	TGTGCCAGCAGTTTTTATGCAGGGGGCGCGGATGAAAAACTGTTTTTT	CASSFYAGGADEKLFF
TRBD2	.	TRBV27	TRBJ2-7	TGTGCCAGCAGTTTAGTAGGGACTAGCGCCTACGAGCAGTACTTC	CASSLVGTSAYEQYF
.	.	TRBV19	TRBJ2-1	TGTGCCAGTATGGCCTTTCGGCAGGGTACGAATGAGCAGTTCTTC	CASMAFRQGTNEQFF
TRBD1	.	TRBV4-2	TRBJ1-2	TGTGCCAGCAGCCCACCGACAGGGGGTTACTATGGCTACACCTTC	CASSPPTGGYYGYTF
TRBD1	.	TRBV15	TRBJ1-5	TGTGCCACCAGCAGTACAGGGGGATCAAGGGCCCAGCATTTT	CATSSTGGSRAQHF
TRBD2	.	TRBV30	TRBJ2-3	TGTGCCTCCGGGAGGGGGGGCAGCACAGATACGCAGTATTTT	CASGRGGSTDTQYF
TRBD1	.	TRBV15	TRBJ2-7	TGTGCCACCAGCAGTAGTACAGGGGGCGCGTACGAGCAGTACTTC	CATSSSTGGAYEQYF
TRBD2	.	TRBV4-2	TRBJ2-1	TGTGCCAGCAGCCAAGAGACTAGCCCGCCGTTCTTC	CASSQETSPPFF
.	.	TRBV4-1	TRBJ2-7	TGCGCCAGCTCCGTGTTCGGCGGGACCTACGAGCAGTACTTC	CASSVFGGTYEQYF
.	.	TRBV28	TRBJ2-1	TGTGCCAGCAGTTTAGCTATAAACAATGAGCAGTTCTTC	CASSLAINNEQFF